This record looks at one T cell receptor beta chain sequence and its context. This CDR3 has 16 residues. V was pared by 0 bases and J by 0 bases, with 8 bases between. CDR1 is MGHRA, CDR2 YSYEKL, per germline. Some clones are missing from TCRdb's copy, which holds only in-frame ones; the method was immunoSEQ multiplex PCR. The sample shows approximately 52,000 clones, approximately 86% of them seen only once. This entry belongs to a study of OX40 agonist ivuxolimab in advanced cancers. The sequences come from CD4+ or CD8+ T cells sorted from blood, collected in a trial of the OX40 agonist ivuxolimab. The gene calls are TRBV4-1 and TRBJ1-4; D gene ambiguous. The clonotype was recovered from an adult with an advanced solid tumor such as melanoma, head and neck, liver or kidney cancer. The CDR3 loop reads CASSQEAAATNEKLFF. The CDR3 DNA reads as TGCGCCAGCAGCCAAGAGGCGGCAGCAACTAATGAAAAACTGTTTTTT.